This TCR beta chain was recorded in a study of blood T cell repertoires in COVID-19. About the study: The cDNA or gDNA used as material had been derived from T cells, B-cell-depleted T cells, or PBMCs.

CDR3 length: 17 residues. V lost 2 bases, J lost 2 bases, and 6 bases stayed unmatched. Germline CDR1 SGHDT, CDR2 YYEEEE. As handled by the study authors: Quantification of nucleated cells was approximated via reference gene primer amplification. Produced via immunoSEQ multiplex PCR; TCRdb's table is partial and in-frame only. V and J calls and clone size follow that table, whereas D and trimming were derived from the DNA. The sample yields about 130,000 clones, roughly 87% seen once. This receptor was identified in an elderly woman with acute or convalescent COVID-19. This chain uses TRBV5-6 with TRBJ2-6; 8 positions agree with TRBD1. Sample: peripheral blood. CDR3 nucleotides: TGTGCCAGCAGCTTAGGACAGGGAGGTGCTGGGGCCAACGTCCTGACTTTC. Amino acids: CASSLGQGGAGANVLTF.